The sequence of this T cell receptor (beta chain) was determined in a study of blood T cell repertoires in COVID-19. About the research overall: There were acute and convalescent COVID-19 samples, and they came from the United States, Italy and Spain. From T cells, B-cell-depleted T cells, or PBMCs came the material, which was cDNA or gDNA.

With V trimmed by 4 bases and J by 1 base, 8 bases remained unmatched. CDR1 and CDR2 (germline): MNHEY, SVGAGI. The CDR3 length is 16 residues. As originally analysed: Scientists estimated how many nucleated cells there were by amplifying reference gene primers. Clones were sequenced by immunoSEQ multiplex PCR, and TCRdb holds only the in-frame ones, with some missing. The DNA gave D and trimming, while V, J and clone size come from that table. The sample carries some 70,000 clones, approximately 86% recorded once. This clonotype was obtained from a woman aged 55-70 years with acute or convalescent COVID-19. The chain carries TRBV6-5 and TRBJ2-7, with TRBD2 matching over 9 bases. Input material: peripheral blood. The CDR3 DNA is TGTGCCAGCAGTTCCACCCTGACTAGCGGTTCCTACGAGCAGTACTTC. This sequence encodes CASSSTLTSGSYEQYF.